This T cell receptor beta chain was documented in a study of CD8 T cells in ankylosing spondylitis. Study findings and constraints: Earlier authors reported some of these motif variants in reactive arthritis synovial fluid and blood. The study identified a TCR beta motif of several highly homologous variants that appeared characteristic of ankylosing spondylitis blood. With a CD8+ phenotype, disease-linked clones were relatively rare in peripheral blood.

This clonotype was recorded at least ten times. What it binds is unknown. Molecular-barcoded quantitative 5'-RACE produced these TCR beta libraries. TCRdb reprocessed the 5' RACE reads via MiXCR and lists one record per CDR3 protein. The sample holds under 150,000 distinct CDR3 sequences, 8% to 9% seen once. Input material: synovial fluid, either unsorted or a sorted T cell fraction (not recorded which). This TCR was recovered from a male donor with ankylosing spondylitis.

CDR3 coding DNA: TGCAGCGTTGACGGGGGGGCCCTGGAGACCCAGTACTTC. Protein: CSVDGGALETQYF. The genes are TRBV29-1 and TRBJ2-5, with TRBD2 matching over 8 bases. Trimming cost V 3 bases and J 5 bases; bases outside gene matches: 5. CDR3 length: 13 residues. Germline V lookup: CDR1 SQVTM, CDR2 ANQGSEA.